Following are 12 T cell receptor beta chains from one sample sequenced in a study of neurological immune-mediated disorders (dated by TCRdb to between 2019 and 2020). The sample's time point label, decoded: longitudinal time-point 3. Library preparation was by 5' RACE. Sequencing took place on an Illumina HiSeq 2500. The raw public data were reprocessed by TCRdb itself: fastp quality trimming at Q25, MiXCR clonotype calling, in-frame beta chains only. Rows with a matching CDR3 protein are joined into one entry that keeps the most common DNA and genes. This sample has some 55,000 distinct CDR3 sequences in its table, and roughly 7.7% of those were observed once. The ten largest clones add up to over 1.5% of the sample. The sample was PBMCs. The receptors derive from a woman aged 35 to 49 in good health.

This clonotype was observed at least ten times. The gene calls are TRBV11-2 and TRBJ2-5; 9 bases match TRBD2. The germline V gene has CDR1 SGHAT and CDR2 FQNNGV. The CDR3 extends over 15 amino acids. The V segment lost 0 bases and the J segment 3 bases; nucleotides outside the gene matches: 2. This chain's CDR3 is CASSLEAGGKETQYF. In DNA form, the CDR3 reads TGTGCCAGCAGCTTAGAAGCGGGGGGTAAAGAGACCCAGTACTTC.

This clonotype was counted many times. The chain combines TRBV12-3 or TRBV12-4 with TRBJ1-5; 8 nucleotides match TRBD1. CDR3 length: 16 amino acids. The ends lost 2 bases at V and 3 bases at J; junction bases unmatched: 6. CDR3 loop: CASSLNQGQDNQPQHF. DNA for the CDR3: TGTGCCAGCAGTTTAAACCAGGGACAGGACAATCAGCCCCAGCATTTT.

This clonotype showed up many times. V and J are TRBV11-2 and TRBJ2-7; possible D gene TRBD1, 5 bases. The length of the CDR3 is 16 residues. CDR1 is SGHAT and CDR2 is FQNNGV in the germline V gene. The V gene lost 6 bases and the J gene lost 3 bases, with 21 bases spanning the gap. The CDR3 DNA reads as TGTGCCAGCAGTCCACGCGCAGGGCCCACCAACTACGAGCAGTACTTC. Amino acids: CASSPRAGPTNYEQYF.

This clonotype has ten or more counts. In DNA, the CDR3 is TGTGCCAGCAGTCCCCTTGGGGGGCCCTTCGCTGGCTACACCTTC. Its translation: CASSPLGGPFAGYTF. This chain uses TRBV6-5 with TRBJ1-2; a possible D gene is TRBD1 (6 bases). Trimming cost V 5 bases and J 7 bases, with 20 bases left between them. This CDR3 comprises 15 residues. The germline gives CDR1 MNHEY, CDR2 SVGAGI.

This clonotype has at least ten counts. This chain uses TRBV10-2 with TRBJ2-3, with D perhaps TRBD2 (6 bases). Germline loops: CDR1 WSHSY, CDR2 SAAADI. The CDR3 runs to 16 residues. V was trimmed by 6 bases and J by 0 bases, leaving 16 bases between them. The CDR3 loop reads CASRSSGTASTDTQYF. The CDR3 DNA sequence: TGCGCCAGCAGGAGTAGCGGAACAGCTAGCACAGATACGCAGTATTTT.

The V call is TRBV7-2, the J call TRBJ2-3, with a weak D call TRBD1 (6 bases). The germline V and J ends were trimmed by 7 bases and 2 bases, with 13 bases remaining between them. In germline, CDR1 is SGHTA, CDR2 FQGNSA. The CDR3 is 14 residues long. The CDR3 loop reads CASTPDRSTDTQYF. For the CDR3, the DNA is TGTGCCAGCACACCAGACAGGTCCACAGATACGCAGTATTTT.

This clonotype has a count of ten or more. The V and J genes are TRBV10-3 and TRBJ2-3; TRBD2 aligns across 8 bases. Unmatched junction bases numbered 7, after V lost 0 bases and J lost 2 bases. The CDR3 consists of 17 residues. The germline CDR1 and CDR2 sequences are ENHRY and SYGVKD. CDR3 residues: CAISESLTSGLTDTQYF. In nucleotides, the CDR3 is TGTGCCATCAGTGAGTCTCTTACTAGCGGACTCACAGATACGCAGTATTTT.

The sample holds many counts of this clonotype. The V call is TRBV12-3 or TRBV12-4, the J call TRBJ2-2; 13 nucleotides line up with TRBD2. The CDR3 spans 17 residues. J was trimmed by 7 bases and V by 1 base; bases with no gene match: 6. The CDR3 DNA reads as TGTGCCAGCAGTTTAGACGGACTAGCGGGAGTCAGCGGGGAGCTGTTTTTT. Translating gives CASSLDGLAGVSGELFF.

About this clonotype: This may stem from a read error, because a much larger clone lies one nucleotide away. The gene calls are TRBV20-1 and TRBJ1-5; D perhaps matches TRBD1 (5 bases). The CDR3 is 13 residues long. Looked up from germline, CDR1 is DFQATT and CDR2 is SNEGSKA (reference sequence). The CDR3 bases are TGCAGTGCTACTCCAGGGTTCCGGCAGCACCAGCATTTT. Residues: CSATPGFRQHQHF.

The table lists this clonotype with many counts. V usage is TRBV14 and J usage is TRBJ1-1, with D uncertain. The V gene lost 2 bases and the J gene lost 1 base, with 2 bases spanning the gap. The CDR3 totals 12 residues. The germline V gene encodes CDR1 SGHDN and CDR2 FVKESK. This CDR3 is CASSQWNTEAFF. The CDR3, as DNA: TGTGCCAGCAGCCAATGGAACACTGAAGCTTTCTTT.

This clonotype appeared many times. The chain is built from TRBV20-1 and TRBJ1-1, with 7 bases identical to TRBD1. The germline V gene has CDR1 DFQATT and CDR2 SNEGSKA (reference sequence). After removal of 6 bases from V and 1 base from J, the junction contained 5 bases not matched to a gene. The CDR3 has 13 amino acids. For the CDR3, the DNA is TGCAGTGCCCCGGGACAGCAGAACACTGAAGCTTTCTTT. Its protein product is CSAPGQQNTEAFF.

On this clonotype: At one end the junction does not follow the germline gene, possibly because of a read error. V and J are TRBV7-9 and TRBJ2-7; TRBD2 agrees at 7 bases. From germline, CDR1 is SEHNR and CDR2 FQNEAQ (reference sequence). The length of the CDR3 is 12 residues. CDR3 DNA sequence: TGTGACAGCAGCTCTGGACTAGACGAGCAGTACTTC. It is translated as CDSSSGLDEQYF.